This T cell receptor (beta chain) is from a study of graft-versus-host responses after intestinal transplantation. Study in general: Transplants were multivisceral, liver-intestinal, or isolated intestinal. Uniformly, recipients were administered anti-thymocyte globulin induction with subsequent tacrolimus and steroids for approximately three years.

General observations from the study: Detection of GvH clones occurred in recipient marrow, and some had their first appearance in ileum or blood. Allograft graft-versus-host to host-versus-graft clonal ratios ran high in patients with graft-donor T cell macrochimerism.

With 0 bases removed from V and 4 bases from J, the gap between germline ends came to 25 bases. The CDR3 has 20 amino acids. In germline, CDR1 is MNHEY, CDR2 SMNVEV (reference sequence). As to this clone: Its antigen is unidentified.

Generated by immunoSEQ multiplex PCR, the TCRdb table keeps only in-frame clones and is missing some. Altogether more than 60,000 clones are present, roughly 88% being singletons, with the ten largest covering about 1.3%. The rearrangement joins TRBV27 to TRBJ2-1; D is possibly TRBD2 (6 bases). The sample here was unstimulated CD8+ T cells sorted from spleen or lymph node cells, taken before intestinal transplant. This receptor was identified in a human donor who received an intestinal transplant. CDR3 amino acids: CASSLSGRSTGTEKYNEQFF. The CDR3 DNA reads TGTGCCAGCAGTTTATCCGGGCGGTCAACCGGGACTGAGAAATACAATGAGCAGTTCTTC.